The 27 T cell receptor beta chains given below trace back to one sample, sequenced in a study of shared clonotypes between healthy human individuals. Some clones are missing from TCRdb's copy, which holds only in-frame ones; the method was immunoSEQ multiplex PCR. The table records 2 million to 3 million clones, approximately 94% of them present only once. Sequencing input: naive CD4+ T cells from PBMCs. Subset described: CD45RA+ positively selected. The receptors stem from a man between 18 and 29 years old in good health. Some clones in this sample may be carry-over from other donors' samples.

Only one count was recorded for this clone. Within the sample, other DNA sequences also encode this same CDR3. The rearrangement uses TRBV18 and TRBJ1-4; D is perhaps TRBD1 (5 bases). With 3 bases removed from V and 8 bases from J, the gap between germline ends came to 10 bases. The CDR3 runs to 13 residues. CDR1 KGHSH and CDR2 LQKENI come from the germline V gene. Written as DNA, the CDR3 is TGTGCCAGCTCACCGGGGGAGGGGGAAAAACTGTTTTTT. Translation gives CASSPGEGEKLFF.

This clone came up a few times. This chain joins TRBV19 and TRBJ2-1, with 15 bases matching TRBD2. V gave up 3 bases and J gave up 0 bases; unmatched junction bases: 15. The CDR3 is 22 residues long. In germline, CDR1 is LNHDA, CDR2 SQIVND (reference sequence). CDR3 loop: CASSIGLAGGVTYRSSYNEQFF. The CDR3 region has the DNA TGTGCCAGTAGTATCGGACTAGCGGGAGGGGTAACCTACAGAAGCTCCTACAATGAGCAGTTCTTC.

The chain employs TRBV27 and TRBJ2-7; D might be TRBD2 (7 bases). CDR3 size: 14 residues. The V end was cut by 6 bases, the J end by 4 bases, with 16 bases between. Germline V gene data show CDR1 as MNHEY and CDR2 as SMNVEV (reference sequence). For the CDR3, the DNA is TGTGCCAGCAGGGACTGGGGGGGGCAGTACGAGCAGTACTTC. Its translation: CASRDWGGQYEQYF.

This chain links TRBV7-2 with TRBJ2-5, with 12 bases aligning to TRBD1. Germline V gene sequence: CDR1 SGHTA, CDR2 FQGNSA. There are 18 residues in the CDR3. Unmatched junction bases numbered 15, after V lost 4 bases and J lost 6 bases. CDR3 region: CASSSQGQGAVKGKTQYF. CDR3 coding DNA: TGTGCCAGCAGCTCCCAGGGACAGGGGGCCGTCAAGGGAAAGACCCAGTACTTC.

The chain uses TRBV10-2 and TRBJ1-5, with D maybe TRBD1 (5 bases). Germline values: CDR1 WSHSY, CDR2 SAAADI. Trimming shortened V by 3 bases and J by 3 bases, and 12 bases separated the two germline ends. This CDR3 has 15 residues. The CDR3 nucleotides read TGCGCCAGCAGTGACCAAGGGACGGTCAATCAGCCCCAGCATTTT. This translates into CASSDQGTVNQPQHF.

The chain carries TRBV18 and TRBJ2-1; unclear D gene. This CDR3 has 16 residues. The V gene's germline CDR1 is KGHSH and CDR2 LQKENI. Trimming shortened V by 0 bases and J by 0 bases, and 9 bases separated the two germline ends. DNA for the CDR3: TGTGCCAGCTCACCACCGTCCATCCTCTCCTACAATGAGCAGTTCTTC. It codes for CASSPPSILSYNEQFF.

The V and J genes are TRBV5-6 and TRBJ2-2; 8 bases are a match to TRBD1. Trimming at V came to 4 bases and at J to 3 bases, leaving 8 bases not matched to a gene. In germline, CDR1 is SGHDT, CDR2 YYEEEE. The CDR3 runs 16 residues. Here the CDR3 reads CASSVRQGLYTGELFF. DNA for the CDR3: TGTGCCAGCAGCGTTAGACAGGGGCTCTACACCGGGGAGCTGTTTTTT.

The chain carries TRBV5-4 and TRBJ2-1, with D tentatively TRBD2 (5 bases). Trimming removed 3 bases from V and 0 bases from J, with 13 bases in between. Germline loops: CDR1 SGHNT, CDR2 YYREEE (reference sequence). The length of the CDR3 is 16 residues. The CDR3 reads CASSSGLASSYNEQFF. The DNA for the CDR3 is TGTGCCAGCAGCTCCGGACTGGCCAGCTCCTACAATGAGCAGTTCTTC.

In the case of this clone: Within the sample, other DNA sequences also encode this same CDR3. The chain has TRBV6-1 and TRBJ2-7; D unclear. The CDR3 extends over 11 amino acids. Germline V gene data show CDR1 as MNHNS and CDR2 as SASEGT. Trimming cost V 3 bases and J 4 bases, with 4 bases left between them. Written as DNA, the CDR3 is TGTGCCAGCAGTGAGCCGTACGAGCAGTACTTC. This gives the protein CASSEPYEQYF.

The chain employs TRBV6-6 and TRBJ2-7; 7 bases are shared with TRBD2. This CDR3 spans 15 amino acids. The V and J ends lost 6 bases and 1 base, in that order; junction bases with no gene match: 9. Looked up from germline, CDR1 is MNHNY and CDR2 is SVGAGI (reference sequence). CDR3 DNA sequence: TGTGCCAGCAGCCCGGTGCTAGCGGCTTCCTACGAGCAGTACTTC. Protein product: CASSPVLAASYEQYF.

The chain links TRBV10-3 to TRBJ2-4; possibly TRBD2 for D (5 bases). Germline CDR1 is ENHRY and CDR2 is SYGVKD. This CDR3 comprises 11 residues. Trimming removed 10 bases at V and 12 bases at J, with 16 bases between. The CDR3 spells CATRQEESQYF. The CDR3 nucleotides read TGTGCCACCCGTCAGGAGGAGAGTCAGTACTTC.

The chain links TRBV10-3 to TRBJ2-1; tentatively, D is TRBD1 (5 bases). This CDR3 is 14 amino acids long. Per the germline V gene, CDR1 is ENHRY and CDR2 is SYGVKD. The V and J ends lost 4 bases and 5 bases respectively, with 12 bases between them. The CDR3 DNA is TGTGCCATCAGTGGGACACTCCTGAACAATGAGCAGTTCTTC. Translating gives CAISGTLLNNEQFF.

This clone was picked up one time. The chain employs TRBV5-4 and TRBJ2-1, with a weak D call TRBD2 (6 bases). Trimming shortened V by 4 bases and J by 6 bases, and 17 bases separated the two germline ends. The CDR3 is 15 residues long. The germline gives CDR1 SGHNT, CDR2 YYREEE (reference sequence). The CDR3, as DNA: TGTGCCAGCAGCCCCCGCGGGATACTGTCCAATGAGCAGTTCTTC. Translated, it gives CASSPRGILSNEQFF.

The chain has TRBV7-8 and TRBJ2-2, with D unresolved. Trimming shortened V by 5 bases and J by 5 bases, and 12 bases separated the two germline ends. Looked up from germline, CDR1 is SGHVS and CDR2 is FQNEAQ. The CDR3 loop spans 14 amino acids. The CDR3, as DNA: TGTGCCAGCAGCCTTGTAGGATTTACCGGGGAGCTGTTTTTT. Its translation is CASSLVGFTGELFF.

This clone was recorded once. This same CDR3 is encoded by further DNA sequences in the sample. This rearrangement joins TRBV19 to TRBJ1-2, with D unresolved. V dropped 0 bases and J dropped 5 bases, with 7 bases sitting between them. The CDR3 loop spans 13 amino acids. Germline loops: CDR1 LNHDA, CDR2 SQIVND (reference sequence). CDR3 amino acids: CASSIDRGYGYTF. DNA of the CDR3: TGTGCCAGTAGTATAGATCGGGGTTATGGCTACACCTTC.

As concerns this clone: The sample contains more than one DNA sequence encoding this CDR3. V gene TRBV14 combines with J gene TRBJ1-5; D uncertain. The CDR3 covers 13 residues. V was trimmed by 1 base and J by 4 bases, leaving 5 bases between them. Germline CDR1 SGHDN, CDR2 FVKESK. CDR3 DNA sequence: TGTGCCAGCAGCCAAGGACGAAATCAGCCCCAGCATTTT. This translates into CASSQGRNQPQHF.

The chain employs TRBV5-4 and TRBJ2-5; 8 bases map to TRBD2. Germline assignment: CDR1 SGHNT and CDR2 YYREEE (reference sequence). With 4 bases clipped from V and 5 bases from J, the junction kept 7 bases outside the gene matches. The CDR3 has 14 residues. This CDR3 is CASSAKREHETQYF. The CDR3 DNA reads as TGTGCCAGCAGCGCCAAGCGGGAGCACGAGACCCAGTACTTC.

The CDR3 here is CASSQDPGREQFF. In nucleotides, the CDR3 is TGCGCCAGCAGCCAAGATCCTGGACGGGAGCAGTTCTTC. This rearrangement joins TRBV4-1 to TRBJ2-1; no clear D. The V gene's germline CDR1 is MGHRA and CDR2 YSYEKL. This CDR3 contains 13 residues. V was trimmed by 0 bases and J by 10 bases, leaving 10 bases between them.

The rearrangement links TRBV7-3 to TRBJ2-3, with D possibly called TRBD1 or TRBD2 (6 bases each). In germline, CDR1 is SGHTA, CDR2 FQGTGA. This CDR3 contains 14 residues. The V and J ends lost 1 base and 4 bases respectively, with 9 bases between them. CDR3 region: CASSLMGGPDTQYF. The DNA of the CDR3 is TGTGCCAGCAGCTTAATGGGGGGCCCAGATACGCAGTATTTT.

The rearrangement joins TRBV5-1 to TRBJ2-1; D perhaps matches TRBD2 (6 bases). CDR3 length equals 18 residues. Germline CDR1 SGHRS, CDR2 YFSETQ. Trimming pared 4 bases from V and 0 bases from J, leaving 20 bases between. The CDR3 here is CASSLKTLAGSSYNEQFF. For the CDR3, the DNA is TGCGCCAGCAGCCTAAAAACCCTGGCGGGAAGCTCCTACAATGAGCAGTTCTTC. Supplemented by reference TRBV5-1 and TRBJ2-1, the full variable domain reads KAGVTQTPRYLIKTRGQQVTLSCSPISGHRSVSWYQQTPGQGLQFLFEYFSETQRNKGNFPGRFSGRQFSNSRSEMNVSTLELGDSALYLCASSLKTLAGSSYNEQFFGPGTRLTVL.

V is TRBV14 and J is TRBJ2-1, with 8 bases matching TRBD2. The CDR3 is 16 residues long. J was trimmed by 4 bases and V by 4 bases; bases with no gene match: 9. Germline CDR1 SGHDN, CDR2 FVKESK. DNA of the CDR3: TGTGCCAGCAGCCTTCTTAGCGGGAAGCGATACAATGAGCAGTTCTTC. It codes for CASSLLSGKRYNEQFF.

Concerning this clone: Other DNA variants within this sample encode the same CDR3. The CDR3 region is CSARTGTEAFF. CDR3 DNA: TGCAGTGCCCGCACCGGAACTGAAGCTTTCTTT. V gene TRBV20-1 combines with J gene TRBJ1-1; D gene ambiguous. The CDR3 has 11 residues. The germline V gene encodes CDR1 DFQATT and CDR2 SNEGSKA (reference sequence). The germline V and J ends were trimmed by 6 bases and 5 bases, with 10 bases remaining between them.

This clone was found once. The genes are TRBV27 and TRBJ2-5, with 10 bases fitting TRBD2. CDR3 length equals 18 residues. Germline assignment: CDR1 MNHEY and CDR2 SMNVEV (reference sequence). V dropped 5 bases and J dropped 0; count of bases not matched to a gene: 12. Here the CDR3 reads CASSPYNLAGEYQETQYF. Written as DNA, the CDR3 is TGTGCCAGCAGTCCCTACAACCTAGCGGGAGAGTACCAAGAGACCCAGTACTTC.

The chain links TRBV18 to TRBJ1-2; 9 bases match TRBD1. There are 15 residues in the CDR3. Germline-derived CDR1 and CDR2 are KGHSH and LQKENI. J gave up 6 bases and V 2 bases, and 7 bases lay outside the gene matches. Written as DNA, the CDR3 is TGTGCCAGCTCACCAGCCCGGACAGGGGAGGATGGCTACACCTTC. Translating gives CASSPARTGEDGYTF.

The V and J genes are TRBV14 and TRBJ2-7; D not resolved. V was pared by 1 base and J by 6 bases, with 10 bases between. CDR3 length: 13 residues. The germline V gene encodes CDR1 SGHDN and CDR2 FVKESK. CDR3 sequence (DNA): TGTGCCAGCAGCCAAGCCCTTCTCGTCGAGCAGTACTTC. Protein product: CASSQALLVEQYF.

The V and J genes are TRBV6-1 and TRBJ1-3, with TRBD1 as a possible D gene (5 bases). Germline CDR1 MNHNS, CDR2 SASEGT. V was cut by 11 bases and J by 4 bases, with 21 bases left in between. The CDR3 covers 15 residues. Here the CDR3 DNA reads TGTGCCGGGGCTCGGGGGGGAATGAACGGAAACACCATATATTTT. It translates to CAGARGGMNGNTIYF.

This clone came up once. CDR3 sequence: CASSLPRQAGDTEAFF. CDR3 sequence (DNA): TGTGCCAGCAGCCTCCCCCGACAGGCGGGAGACACTGAAGCTTTCTTT. This chain joins TRBV28 and TRBJ1-1; TRBD1 is a possible D gene (6 bases). This CDR3 has 16 amino acids. Trimming cost V 6 bases and J 3 bases, with 20 bases left between them. CDR1 MDHEN and CDR2 SYDVKM come from the germline V gene.